This T cell receptor beta chain was recovered during a study of blood T cell repertoires in COVID-19. Whole-study context: Samples taken during acute and convalescent COVID-19 were collected in the United States, Italy and Spain. Nucleic acid was either cDNA or gDNA, and it came from T cells, B-cell-depleted T cells, or PBMCs.

Sequencing used immunoSEQ multiplex PCR; TCRdb keeps in-frame clones, though not all of them. The data show 200,000 to 300,000 clones, about 89% seen once. Adults between about 18 and 95 years of age took part from about 24 US areas. Cohort assignment relied on participant-reported clinical history. Germline CDR1 reads MDHEN; CDR2 reads SYDVKM. V gave up 5 bases and J gave up 2 bases, with 18 bases separating them. The CDR3 contains 16 residues. Material: PBMCs or T cells enriched from blood (not recorded which). This receptor was obtained from a woman younger than 45 who had recovered from COVID-19. The chain recombines TRBV28 with TRBJ1-2, with TRBD1 as a possible D gene (5 bases). CDR3 in amino acids: CASSAGAPRGNYGYTF. The CDR3 DNA is TGTGCCAGCAGTGCTGGGGCTCCCCGAGGAAACTATGGCTACACCTTC.